These 24 T cell receptor beta chains were all obtained from the same sample, sequenced in a study of blood T cell repertoires in COVID-19. The method was immunoSEQ multiplex PCR; TCRdb's version includes in-frame clones alone and lacks a portion of them. The sample holds roughly 130,000 clones, around 80% seen once. The specimen was peripheral blood. The receptor source for this set is a woman aged 55-69 years with acute or convalescent COVID-19.

The chain is built from TRBV4-2 and TRBJ1-2; TRBD1 might be the D (5 bases). This CDR3 has 15 residues. Germline assignment: CDR1 LGHNA and CDR2 YNFKEQ. V gave up 0 bases and J gave up 0 bases, with 8 bases separating them. Here the CDR3 reads CASSQEAGANYGYTF. The CDR3 nucleotides are TGTGCCAGCAGCCAAGAAGCGGGGGCTAACTATGGCTACACCTTC.

The chain links TRBV6-5 to TRBJ2-5; 10 bases map to TRBD2. Germline V lookup: CDR1 MNHEY, CDR2 SVGAGI. Trimming at V came to 8 bases and at J to 6 bases, leaving 6 bases not matched to a gene. CDR3 length: 13 residues. In DNA, the CDR3 is TGTGCCAGCGAAGCGGGGGGGCCTCAGACCCAGTACTTC. It is translated as CASEAGGPQTQYF.

This clone was detected only a few times. The V call is TRBV19, the J call TRBJ1-2; D perhaps matches TRBD1 (5 bases). V gave up 6 bases and J gave up 6 bases, with 14 bases separating them. Per germline, CDR1 LNHDA and CDR2 SQIVND (reference sequence). The CDR3 loop spans 13 amino acids. The CDR3 DNA follows: TGTGCCAGTAGCCCTCTTTGGGGGGATGGCTACACCTTC. Residues: CASSPLWGDGYTF.

The J gene is TRBJ1-1, the V gene TRBV6-5; D is undetermined. CDR1 is MNHEY, CDR2 SVGAGI, per germline. The CDR3 covers 15 residues. V lost 4 bases, J lost 4 bases, and 16 bases lay in between. CDR3 in amino acids: CASSSLQVEATEAFF. The CDR3 region has the DNA TGTGCCAGCAGTTCCCTGCAAGTTGAAGCCACTGAAGCTTTCTTT.

The chain uses TRBV11-3 and TRBJ1-1; D remains ambiguous. Germline-derived CDR1 and CDR2 are SGHNT and YENEEA. This CDR3 contains 12 residues. Trimming pared 0 bases from V and 8 bases from J, leaving 7 bases between. CDR3 in DNA: TGTGCCAGCAGCTTAGATCAAATGGAAGCTTTCTTT. It encodes CASSLDQMEAFF.

The chain uses TRBV18 and TRBJ2-2; D gene unclear. The V end was cut by 2 bases, the J end by 1 base, with 11 bases between. The germline V gene encodes CDR1 KGHSH and CDR2 LQKENI. The CDR3 length is 16 residues. For the CDR3, the DNA is TGTGCCAGCTCACCATTAACATTCCTGAACACCGGGGAGCTGTTTTTT. Translated, it gives CASSPLTFLNTGELFF.

Concerning this clone itself: Since the CDR3 does not end with the conserved phenylalanine or tryptophan, this likely comes from a read error. The DNA is omitted, as the CDR3 cannot be located on it reliably, and the CDR3 follows TCRdb's listing. V is TRBV5-4 and J is TRBJ2-3; the D call TRBD2 from the table was never checked on the DNA. The CDR3 numbers 13 amino acids, ends counted. Germline values: CDR1 SGHNT, CDR2 YYREEE (reference sequence). The CDR3 is CASSFYQRGPIGV.

The genes are TRBV2 and TRBJ1-4, with 9 bases lining up with TRBD1. V was pared by 3 bases and J by 8 bases, with 7 bases of the junction left unmatched. Looked up from germline, CDR1 is SNHLY and CDR2 is FYNNEI. The CDR3 has 15 residues. The CDR3 sequence is CASSDKGQGTEKLFF. The CDR3 region has the DNA TGTGCCAGCAGTGATAAGGGACAGGGTACCGAAAAACTGTTTTTT.

The V gene is TRBV29-1, the J gene TRBJ1-5, with D possibly TRBD1 on 5 matching bases. This CDR3 spans 12 amino acids. The germline CDR1 and CDR2 sequences are SQVTM and ANQGSEA. With 4 bases removed from V and 7 bases from J, the gap between germline ends came to 11 bases. The CDR3 protein is CSVGGVGQPQHF. In nucleotides, the CDR3 is TGCAGCGTTGGGGGGGTAGGCCAGCCCCAGCATTTT.

This chain joins TRBV7-8 and TRBJ2-1; TRBD2 might be the D (7 bases). V was trimmed by 5 bases and J by 0 bases, leaving 14 bases between them. CDR3 size: 16 residues. CDR1 is SGHVS, CDR2 FQNEAQ, per germline. In nucleotides, the CDR3 is TGTGCCAGCAGCACACCGGGGGGCCTCTCCTACAATGAGCAGTTCTTC. It specifies CASSTPGGLSYNEQFF. Full variable domain (missing parts from reference TRBV7-8 and TRBJ2-1): GAGVSQSPRYKVAKRGQDVALRCDPISGHVSLFWYQQALGQGPEFLTYFQNEAQLDKSGLPSDRFFAERPEGSVSTLKIQRTQQEDSAVYLCASSTPGGLSYNEQFFGPGTRLTVL.

The chain is built from TRBV7-2 and TRBJ1-2; D is possibly TRBD1 (6 bases). Germline values: CDR1 SGHTA, CDR2 FQGNSA. Trimming removed 5 bases from V and 8 bases from J, with 15 bases in between. The CDR3 runs 13 residues. CDR3 DNA sequence: TGTGCCAGCAGCACCCAGGGGACGGGGGGCTACACCTTC. Translation gives CASSTQGTGGYTF.

The chain has TRBV5-1 and TRBJ2-1, with 10 bases fitting TRBD2. The CDR3 has 14 residues. With V trimmed by 4 bases and J by 10 bases, 8 bases remained unmatched. Germline loops: CDR1 SGHRS, CDR2 YFSETQ. Here the CDR3 DNA reads TGCGCCAGCAGCCTATCTAGCGGGGGATGGGAGCAGTTCTTC. Translated: CASSLSSGGWEQFF. Using reference TRBV5-1 and TRBJ2-1 for the parts outside the CDR3, the full variable domain is KAGVTQTPRYLIKTRGQQVTLSCSPISGHRSVSWYQQTPGQGLQFLFEYFSETQRNKGNFPGRFSGRQFSNSRSEMNVSTLELGDSALYLCASSLSSGGWEQFFGPGTRLTVL.

The genes are TRBV5-6 and TRBJ1-1; no definite D call. Trimming took 4 bases from V and 5 from J, leaving 12 bases between them. The length of the CDR3 is 13 residues. CDR1 is SGHDT and CDR2 is YYEEEE in the germline V gene. The CDR3 DNA is TGTGCCAGCAGCGCCTGGCCGACTACTGAAGCTTTCTTT. As protein: CASSAWPTTEAFF.

CDR3: CASMSGAGNTIYF. The CDR3 nucleotides read TGTGCCAGCATGTCAGGGGCTGGAAACACCATATATTTT. This chain uses TRBV12-3 or TRBV12-4 with TRBJ1-3, with D maybe TRBD1 (6 bases). Trimming shortened V by 7 bases and J by 2 bases, and 9 bases separated the two germline ends. CDR3 length equals 13 residues.

This chain links TRBV3-1 (or the pseudogene TRBV3-2) with TRBJ1-1, with TRBD1 matching 7 bases. The CDR3 loop spans 14 amino acids. Germline values: CDR1 LGHDT, CDR2 YNNKEL (reference sequence). Trimming at V came to 3 bases and at J to 1 base, leaving 2 bases not matched to a gene. CDR3 region: CASSQGQSNTEAFF. The CDR3 DNA follows: TGTGCCAGCAGCCAGGGACAGTCGAACACTGAAGCTTTCTTT.

J is TRBJ1-5 and V is TRBV19; the D gene is possibly TRBD1 (6 bases). V gave up 1 base and J gave up 3 bases, with 10 bases separating them. The CDR3 has 15 amino acids. Germline CDR1 reads LNHDA; CDR2 reads SQIVND (reference sequence). CDR3 DNA: TGTGCCAGTAGTATAGCCAGGGGAGACAATCAGCCCCAGCATTTT. It translates to CASSIARGDNQPQHF.

The CDR3 region has the DNA TGCGCCAGCAGCCAAGTCCCGGGAGGGGCGTATGGCTACACCTTC. It translates to CASSQVPGGAYGYTF. J is TRBJ1-2 and V is TRBV4-1, with a possible D match to TRBD1 (5 bases). This CDR3 region has 15 residues. V was trimmed by 1 base and J by 5 bases, leaving 14 bases between them. Germline values: CDR1 MGHRA, CDR2 YSYEKL.

The gene calls are TRBV9 and TRBJ2-1, with D unclear. The CDR3 extends over 12 amino acids. Germline assignment: CDR1 SGDLS and CDR2 YYNGEE. V dropped 0 bases and J dropped 8 bases, with 6 bases sitting between them. CDR3 in amino acids: CASSVDTDEQFF. The DNA for the CDR3 is TGTGCCAGCAGCGTAGATACGGATGAGCAGTTCTTC.

The genes are TRBV18 and TRBJ2-1; 9 bases align to TRBD2. Unmatched junction bases numbered 4, after V lost 0 bases and J lost 4 bases. Germline CDR1 is KGHSH and CDR2 is LQKENI. The CDR3 is made up of 16 amino acids. CDR3 nucleotide sequence: TGTGCCAGCTCACCACCCAGCGGGGGGTTTTACAATGAGCAGTTCTTC. As protein: CASSPPSGGFYNEQFF.

The CDR3 reads CASRGRLAGPQETQYF. CDR3 DNA: TGTGCCAGCAGGGGACGACTAGCGGGTCCCCAAGAGACCCAGTACTTC. The rearrangement joins TRBV2 to TRBJ2-5; 10 bases line up with TRBD2. The CDR3 runs 16 residues. J was trimmed by 1 base and V by 6 bases; bases with no gene match: 8. Looked up from germline, CDR1 is SNHLY and CDR2 is FYNNEI.

The chain uses TRBV7-9 and TRBJ2-5, with 9 nucleotides matching TRBD1. Germline V gives CDR1 SEHNR, CDR2 FQNEAQ (reference sequence). With 7 bases clipped from V and 5 bases from J, the junction kept 14 bases outside the gene matches. There are 16 residues in the CDR3. The CDR3, as DNA: TGTGCCAGCATACCGCTATGGACAGGGGTTAGCGAGACCCAGTACTTC. Its protein is CASIPLWTGVSETQYF.

The V call is TRBV3-1 (or the pseudogene TRBV3-2), the J call TRBJ1-3, with D unclear. Germline CDR1 is LGHDT and CDR2 is YNNKEL (reference sequence). V lost 4 bases, J lost 7 bases, and 14 bases lay in between. The CDR3 length is 14 residues. The chain's CDR3 is CASSPSTRSNTIYF. Written as DNA, the CDR3 is TGTGCCAGCAGCCCCTCGACGAGGTCGAACACCATATATTTT.

This clone appeared a single time. The chain is built from TRBV6-5 and TRBJ1-2, with TRBD1 matching 11 bases. Germline V CDR1 and CDR2: MNHEY, SVGAGI. Trimming cost V 6 bases and J 3 bases; bases outside gene matches: 6. The CDR3 loop spans 15 amino acids. The CDR3: CASRSGQGADYGYTF. The DNA of the CDR3 is TGTGCCAGCAGATCCGGACAGGGGGCGGACTATGGCTACACCTTC.

V is TRBV6-5 and J is TRBJ2-2; the D gene is possibly TRBD2 (5 bases). Germline V gene sequence: CDR1 MNHEY, CDR2 SVGAGI. Trimming took 4 bases from V and 6 from J, leaving 18 bases between them. The CDR3 runs 16 residues. CDR3 bases: TGTGCCAGCAGTTTGCCCGGACTCATGGGTGCCGGGGAGCTGTTTTTT. This sequence encodes CASSLPGLMGAGELFF.